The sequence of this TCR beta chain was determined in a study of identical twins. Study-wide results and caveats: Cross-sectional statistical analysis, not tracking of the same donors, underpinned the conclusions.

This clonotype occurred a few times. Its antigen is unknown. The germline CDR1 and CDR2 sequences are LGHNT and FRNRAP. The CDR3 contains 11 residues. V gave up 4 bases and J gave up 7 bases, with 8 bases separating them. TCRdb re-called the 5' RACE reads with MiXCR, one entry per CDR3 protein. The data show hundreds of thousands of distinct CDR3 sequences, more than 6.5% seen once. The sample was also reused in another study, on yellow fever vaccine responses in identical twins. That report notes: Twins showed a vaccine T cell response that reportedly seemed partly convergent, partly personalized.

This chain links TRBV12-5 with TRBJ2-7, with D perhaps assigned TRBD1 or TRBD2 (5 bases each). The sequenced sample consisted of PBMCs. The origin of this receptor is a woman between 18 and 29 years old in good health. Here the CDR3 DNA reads TGTGCTAGTGGTTCGGGGCGGGAGCAGTACTTC. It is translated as CASGSGREQYF.